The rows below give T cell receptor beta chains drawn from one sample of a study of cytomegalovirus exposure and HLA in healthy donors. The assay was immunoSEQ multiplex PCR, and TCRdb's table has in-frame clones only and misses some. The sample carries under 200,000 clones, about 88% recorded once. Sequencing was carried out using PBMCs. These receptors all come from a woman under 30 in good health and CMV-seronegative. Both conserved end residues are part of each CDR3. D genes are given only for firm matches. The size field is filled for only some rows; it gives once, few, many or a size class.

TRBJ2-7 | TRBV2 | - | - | TGTGCCAGCAGTGAATTTGAGGGCTCCTACGAGCAGTACTTC | CASSEFEGSYEQYF
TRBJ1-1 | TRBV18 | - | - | TGTGCCAGCTCACCACTCGGGGAGAAAAACACTGAAGCTTTCTTT | CASSPLGEKNTEAFF
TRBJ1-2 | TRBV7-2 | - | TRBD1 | TGTGCCAGCAGCGTAAACAGGGGGCTAGTCTATGGCTACACCTTC | CASSVNRGLVYGYTF
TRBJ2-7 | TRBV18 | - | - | TGTGCCAGCTCACCCGGCGTGGGGGCGGGAGTATGGGAGCAGTACTTC | CASSPGVGAGVWEQYF
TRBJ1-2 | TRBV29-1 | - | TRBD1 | TGCAGCTCGCGGACAGGCCCTTATGGCTACACCTTC | CSSRTGPYGYTF
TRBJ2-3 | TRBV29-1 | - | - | TGCAGCCTTACTAGCAGAAGCACAGATGCGCAGTATTTT | CSLTSRSTDAQYF
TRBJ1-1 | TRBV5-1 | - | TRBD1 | TGCGCCAGCAGCCAAGGGGGAGGGGGACAGGGGCCTGAAGCTTTCTTT | CASSQGGGGQGPEAFF
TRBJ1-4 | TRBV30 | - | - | TGTGCCTGGAGTAGGGTAGGGGCCGAAAAACTGTTTTTT | CAWSRVGAEKLFF
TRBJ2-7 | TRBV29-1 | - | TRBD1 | TGCAGCGCGTGTCGCGGGACAGGGGAAATGAACGAGCAGTACTTC | CSACRGTGEMNEQYF
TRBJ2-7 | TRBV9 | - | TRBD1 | TGTGCCAGCAGCCCGCAGGGACAGGGAGCCCGCGAGCAGTACTTC | CASSPQGQGAREQYF
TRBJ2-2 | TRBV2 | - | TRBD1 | TGTGCCAGCAGTGAGACAGGGGGAGTATCCGGGGAGCTGTTTTTT | CASSETGGVSGELFF
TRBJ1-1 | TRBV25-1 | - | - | TGTGCCAGCAGTGATTTCACAGAAGCTTTCTTT | CASSDFTEAFF
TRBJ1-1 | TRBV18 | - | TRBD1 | TGTGCCAGCTCACCTGGACAGGGTAGGACTGAAGCTTTCTTT | CASSPGQGRTEAFF
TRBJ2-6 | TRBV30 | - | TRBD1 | TGTGCCTTTGGACAGGCAAGCTCTGGGGCCAACGTCCTGACTTTC | CAFGQASSGANVLTF
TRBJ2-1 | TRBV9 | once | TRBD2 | TGTGCCAGCAGCGTAGAATATCCCCCTGCTAGCGGGAGGAAGCAGTTCTTC | CASSVEYPPASGRKQFF
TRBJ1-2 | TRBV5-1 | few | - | TGCGCCAGCAGCTTGCTACCCCGATATGGCTACACCTTC | CASSLLPRYGYTF
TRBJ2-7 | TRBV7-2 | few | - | TGTGCCAGCAGACCCGGACAGTCTTACGAGCAGTACTTC | CASRPGQSYEQYF
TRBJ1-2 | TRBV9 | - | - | TGTGCCAGCAGCGTAGCCCAGGTTGCTAGGGGAGGTAACTATGGCTACACCTTC | CASSVAQVARGGNYGYTF